The T cell receptor (beta chain) under discussion was sequenced for a study of T cell responses to AZD1222 COVID-19 vaccine. Study in general: Second-dose intervals of approximately 4 or approximately 12 weeks were pooled.

Germline V gives CDR1 LNHNV, CDR2 YYDKDF (reference sequence). The CDR3 is made up of 15 amino acids. Trimming left V 5 bases short and J 7 bases short, with 15 bases between. TCRdb keeps only in-frame clones here, not all; method: immunoSEQ multiplex PCR. The repertoire has roughly 130,000 clones, about nine tenths of them found once; the top ten carry over 6.5%. Points on this clone: The antigen is unknown.

Study observations and caveats: The donor group comprised mostly white British people and more females; the analysis possibly underestimated clonal diversity. Just six people given AZD1222 tested seropositive at baseline. Repertoire samples came only from after the peak T cell response.

The genes are TRBV15 and TRBJ1-6; D perhaps matches TRBD1 (5 bases). The sequence was obtained from an adult in good health. The sequencing here drew on peripheral blood, taken on day 0 of AZD1222 vaccination. The CDR3 DNA reads TGTGCCACCAGCGATGGGGGGATAGGAAATTCACCCCTCCACTTT. Its translation: CATSDGGIGNSPLHF.